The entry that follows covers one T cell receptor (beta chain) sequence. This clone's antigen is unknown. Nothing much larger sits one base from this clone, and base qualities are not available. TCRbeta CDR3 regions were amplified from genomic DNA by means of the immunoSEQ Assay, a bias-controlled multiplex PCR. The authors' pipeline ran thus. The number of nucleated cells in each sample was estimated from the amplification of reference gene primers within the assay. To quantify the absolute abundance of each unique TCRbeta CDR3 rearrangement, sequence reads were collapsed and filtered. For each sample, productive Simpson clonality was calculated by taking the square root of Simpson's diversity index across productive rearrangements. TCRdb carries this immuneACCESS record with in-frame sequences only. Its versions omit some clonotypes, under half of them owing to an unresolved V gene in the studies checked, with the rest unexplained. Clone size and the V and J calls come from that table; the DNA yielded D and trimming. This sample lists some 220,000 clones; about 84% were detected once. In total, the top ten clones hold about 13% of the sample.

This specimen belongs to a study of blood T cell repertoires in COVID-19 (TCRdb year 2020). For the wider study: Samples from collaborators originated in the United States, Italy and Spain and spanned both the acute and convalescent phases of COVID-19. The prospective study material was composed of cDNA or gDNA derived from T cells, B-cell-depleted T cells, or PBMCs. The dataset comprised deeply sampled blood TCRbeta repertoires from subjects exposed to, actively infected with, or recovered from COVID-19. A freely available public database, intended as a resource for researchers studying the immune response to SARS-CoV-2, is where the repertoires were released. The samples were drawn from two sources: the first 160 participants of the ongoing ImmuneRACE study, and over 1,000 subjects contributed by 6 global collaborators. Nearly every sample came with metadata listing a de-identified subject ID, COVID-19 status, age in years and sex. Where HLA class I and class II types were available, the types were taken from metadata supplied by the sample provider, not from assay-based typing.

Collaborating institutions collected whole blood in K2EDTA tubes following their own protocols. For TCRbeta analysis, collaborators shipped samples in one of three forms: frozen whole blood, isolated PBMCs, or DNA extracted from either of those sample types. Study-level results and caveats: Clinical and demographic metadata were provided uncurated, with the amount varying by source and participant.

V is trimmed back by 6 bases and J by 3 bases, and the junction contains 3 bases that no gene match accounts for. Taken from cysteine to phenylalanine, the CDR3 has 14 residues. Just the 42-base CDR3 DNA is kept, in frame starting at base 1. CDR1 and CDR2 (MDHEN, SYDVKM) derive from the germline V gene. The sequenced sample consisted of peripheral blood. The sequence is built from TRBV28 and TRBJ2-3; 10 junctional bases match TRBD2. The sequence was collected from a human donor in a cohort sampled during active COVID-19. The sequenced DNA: TGTGCCAGCAGATCTAGCGGGAGAACAGATACGCAGTATTTT. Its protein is CASRSSGRTDTQYF.